The rows below give T cell receptor beta chains drawn from one sample of a study of shared clonotypes between healthy human individuals. Some clones are missing from TCRdb's copy, which holds only in-frame ones; the method was immunoSEQ multiplex PCR. The profile covers 450,000 to 550,000 clones, with around 74% appearing a single time and approximately 13% taken by the ten largest. Input material: PBMCs. These receptors were taken from a middle-aged woman in good health. Some clones in this sample may be carry-over from other donors' samples. Each CDR3 is given with its conserved first and last residue. Fields, in order: V gene, D gene, J gene, clone size, CDR3 DNA, CDR3 protein. A D gene is named only where the DNA matches it firmly. A row's size may be missing; if present it is once, few, many or a size class.

TRBV29-1	TRBD1	TRBJ1-2	NA	TGCAGCGTTGACGACAGGGGTATCTATGGCTACACCTTC	CSVDDRGIYGYTF
TRBV4-1	NA	TRBJ2-7	NA	TGCGCCAGCAGCCAATCCGGTTTCTCCTACGAGCAGTACTTC	CASSQSGFSYEQYF
TRBV5-1	TRBD2	TRBJ2-1	NA	TGCGCCAGCAGCTTGGCCGGACTAGCGGCTAATGAGCAGTTCTTC	CASSLAGLAANEQFF
TRBV7-3	NA	TRBJ1-1	NA	TGTGCCAGCAGCTTTGGGGGAAGCACTGAAGCTTTCTTT	CASSFGGSTEAFF
TRBV7-9	NA	TRBJ2-6	NA	TGTGCCAGCAGCAGTAGCTCGTGGGACAAGGCAGGAGGGGCCAACGTCCTGACTTTC	CASSSSSWDKAGGANVLTF
TRBV28	NA	TRBJ2-1	NA	TGTGCCAGCAGTTCTGTTCTCGGGGCGCTCTACAATGAGCAGTTCTTC	CASSSVLGALYNEQFF
TRBV7-2	NA	TRBJ2-5	NA	TGTGCCAGCAGCCAAATCCGGCTGGGTACCCAGTACTTC	CASSQIRLGTQYF
TRBV5-4	NA	TRBJ2-2	NA	TGTGCCAGCAGCCGCCGGGCCACCACCGGGGAGCTGTTTTTT	CASSRRATTGELFF
TRBV9	NA	TRBJ2-1	NA	TGTGCCAGCAGCCCCACTGCGGGCCGGAATGAGCAGTTCTTC	CASSPTAGRNEQFF
TRBV7-8	NA	TRBJ2-7	NA	TGTGCCAGCAGCCCTCGTCGGGGGGGACAGGAAACCTACGAGCAGTACTTC	CASSPRRGGQETYEQYF
TRBV11-2	TRBD2	TRBJ2-1	NA	TGTGCCAGCAGCTTCGGCGGGAGGGCAAATGAGCAGTTCTTC	CASSFGGRANEQFF
TRBV19	TRBD1	TRBJ1-3	NA	TGTGCCAGTAGTCCGGGGACAGCTGGAAACACCATATATTTT	CASSPGTAGNTIYF
TRBV7-2	NA	TRBJ2-7	NA	TGTGCCAGCAGCTTGGTCCACGAGCAGTACTTC	CASSLVHEQYF
TRBV5-1	TRBD2	TRBJ2-7	NA	TGCGCCAGCAGCTTGTCCGAGCGGGAGCCGTCCTACGAGCAGTACTTC	CASSLSEREPSYEQYF
TRBV7-9	NA	TRBJ2-3	NA	TGTGCCAGCAGCCCCGGTATCATCGCCCAGGATACGCAGTATTTT	CASSPGIIAQDTQYF
TRBV28	TRBD1	TRBJ2-7	NA	TGTGCCAGCAGTCCCCGGGACAGCTACGAGCAGTACTTC	CASSPRDSYEQYF
TRBV19	NA	TRBJ1-5	NA	TGTGCCAGTAGTATAGGGGCAGGGGGCAATCAGCCCCAGCATTTT	CASSIGAGGNQPQHF
TRBV2	TRBD1	TRBJ1-1	NA	TGTGCCAGCAATTTTCAGGGGGTGGGCACTGAAGCTTTCTTT	CASNFQGVGTEAFF
TRBV28	TRBD2	TRBJ2-3	once	TGTGCCAGCAGTTACAGCGGGAGGGCCTCTAGCACAGATACGCAGTATTTT	CASSYSGRASSTDTQYF
TRBV30	NA	TRBJ2-3	NA	TGTGCCTGGGGACAGGGTCTAGCGGGGAGCGCAGATACGCAGTATTTT	CAWGQGLAGSADTQYF
TRBV7-6	NA	TRBJ2-5	NA	TGTGCCAGCAGCTCAAAACCTGGGGGGGAGACCCAGTACTTC	CASSSKPGGETQYF
TRBV7-2	NA	TRBJ1-2	NA	TGTGCCAGCAGCTTAGTGCGGACAGCTGGCGGCTACACCTTC	CASSLVRTAGGYTF
TRBV5-1	NA	TRBJ2-1	NA	TGCGCCAGCAGCTTGAATTCGGGTTCCGGGGAGCAGTTCTTC	CASSLNSGSGEQFF
TRBV7-9	NA	TRBJ1-1	NA	TGTGCCAGCAGCTTAGGAAATTTCATGAACACTGAAGCTTTCTTT	CASSLGNFMNTEAFF
TRBV30	TRBD1	TRBJ1-4	NA	TGTGCCTGGAGCCGGACAGGGAAAAAACTGTTTTTT	CAWSRTGKKLFF
TRBV5-1	NA	TRBJ1-2	NA	TGCGCCAGCAGCCCAACAGGGATGAATGGCTACACCTTC	CASSPTGMNGYTF
TRBV2	TRBD2	TRBJ2-5	NA	TGTGCCAGCAGCCTAGGTGGGAGGGTCCAGTACTTC	CASSLGGRVQYF
TRBV28	NA	TRBJ1-1	NA	TGTGCCAGCAGTTACAACCCTGCAGTGAACACTGAAGCTTTCTTT	CASSYNPAVNTEAFF
TRBV19	TRBD1	TRBJ2-4	NA	TGTGCCAGCTCCCGGACAGGGGCCAAAAACATTCAGTACTTC	CASSRTGAKNIQYF
TRBV30	TRBD1	TRBJ1-4	once	TGTGCCTGGAGTAACGTACCGGGACAGTCTAATGAAAAACTGTTTTTT	CAWSNVPGQSNEKLFF
TRBV4-3	NA	TRBJ2-3	NA	TGCGCCAGCAGCCAAGGGGGTTCAGGGAGGGATACGCAGTATTTT	CASSQGGSGRDTQYF
TRBV7-2	TRBD2	TRBJ2-1	NA	TGTGCCAGCAACCCAGGGACTAGCGGGAGGTGGAATGAGCAGTTCTTC	CASNPGTSGRWNEQFF
TRBV18	TRBD2	TRBJ2-3	few	TGTGCCAGCTCACCTCCGGGGGGTAGAGATACGCAGTATTTT	CASSPPGGRDTQYF
TRBV7-9	NA	TRBJ1-1	few	TGTGCCAGCAGCCCCTCTCTAGGACAAAACACTGAAGCTTTCTTT	CASSPSLGQNTEAFF
TRBV29-1	TRBD1	TRBJ2-5	few	TGCAGCGTGCTGGGGACAGGAGAGACCCAGTACTTC	CSVLGTGETQYF
TRBV9	NA	TRBJ1-3	NA	TGTGCCAGCAGCCCACAAACAGGGTATCGGTATAACTCTGGAAACACCATATATTTT	CASSPQTGYRYNSGNTIYF
TRBV7-2	NA	TRBJ1-1	few	TGTGCCAGCAGCTTAGATGCGCTAAGGGCTTTCTTT	CASSLDALRAFF
TRBV6-4	NA	TRBJ1-1	few	TGTGCCAGCAGTGAGCAGTACGCCACTGAAGCTTTCTTT	CASSEQYATEAFF
TRBV10-3	TRBD1	TRBJ1-6	few	TGTGCCATCAGTCGAGGACAGGGGGCAAATAATTCACCCCTCCACTTT	CAISRGQGANNSPLHF
TRBV5-1	TRBD2	TRBJ2-7	NA	TGCGCCAGCAAAACGGAGCCGGGACTAGTATACGAGCAGTACTTC	CASKTEPGLVYEQYF
TRBV7-2	NA	TRBJ2-5	NA	TGTGCCAGCAGCGTATCCGGGAGCCAAGAGACCCAGTACTTC	CASSVSGSQETQYF
TRBV5-4	NA	TRBJ1-5	many	TGTGCCACCTCCCCCCGACCGGGACAAATTATAGGCAATCAGCCCCAGCATTTT	CATSPRPGQIIGNQPQHF
TRBV28	TRBD2	TRBJ2-5	NA	TGTGCCAGCAGTTTTCTCGGGAGGGTGGAGACCCAGTACTTC	CASSFLGRVETQYF
TRBV18	TRBD1	TRBJ2-2	NA	TGTGCCAGCTCACTGGGACAGGTCACCGGGGAGCTGTTTTTT	CASSLGQVTGELFF
TRBV9	TRBD1	TRBJ2-3	NA	TGTGCCAGCAGCGTTGAAGGGACAGGGTTGACAGATACGCAGTATTTT	CASSVEGTGLTDTQYF
TRBV11-2	NA	TRBJ1-1	NA	TGTGCCAGCAGTAGGTCACAGGGAGGCACTGAAGCTTTCTTT	CASSRSQGGTEAFF
TRBV10-3	NA	TRBJ2-2	once	TGTGCCATTCGGCAGGAGGGGACCGGGGAGCTGTTTTTT	CAIRQEGTGELFF
TRBV18	TRBD1	TRBJ2-7	NA	TGTGCCAGCTCATGGGGACAGGGGTACGAGTACGAGCAGTACTTC	CASSWGQGYEYEQYF
TRBV5-5	NA	TRBJ2-7	NA	TGTGCCAGCAGCCACGGGACGTTGGGTTCCTACGAGCAGTACTTC	CASSHGTLGSYEQYF
TRBV6-5	TRBD2	TRBJ2-5	NA	TGTGCCAGCAGTCCCGGGGGGGCCCAGTACTTC	CASSPGGAQYF
TRBV5-4	NA	TRBJ2-1	many	TGTGCCAGCAAGTCAGGGGTGGCGAACGACAATGAGCAGTTCTTC	CASKSGVANDNEQFF
TRBV5-1	NA	TRBJ2-4	NA	TGCGCCAGCAGCTTACAGCCAGGGGCCAAAAACATTCAGTACTTC	CASSLQPGAKNIQYF